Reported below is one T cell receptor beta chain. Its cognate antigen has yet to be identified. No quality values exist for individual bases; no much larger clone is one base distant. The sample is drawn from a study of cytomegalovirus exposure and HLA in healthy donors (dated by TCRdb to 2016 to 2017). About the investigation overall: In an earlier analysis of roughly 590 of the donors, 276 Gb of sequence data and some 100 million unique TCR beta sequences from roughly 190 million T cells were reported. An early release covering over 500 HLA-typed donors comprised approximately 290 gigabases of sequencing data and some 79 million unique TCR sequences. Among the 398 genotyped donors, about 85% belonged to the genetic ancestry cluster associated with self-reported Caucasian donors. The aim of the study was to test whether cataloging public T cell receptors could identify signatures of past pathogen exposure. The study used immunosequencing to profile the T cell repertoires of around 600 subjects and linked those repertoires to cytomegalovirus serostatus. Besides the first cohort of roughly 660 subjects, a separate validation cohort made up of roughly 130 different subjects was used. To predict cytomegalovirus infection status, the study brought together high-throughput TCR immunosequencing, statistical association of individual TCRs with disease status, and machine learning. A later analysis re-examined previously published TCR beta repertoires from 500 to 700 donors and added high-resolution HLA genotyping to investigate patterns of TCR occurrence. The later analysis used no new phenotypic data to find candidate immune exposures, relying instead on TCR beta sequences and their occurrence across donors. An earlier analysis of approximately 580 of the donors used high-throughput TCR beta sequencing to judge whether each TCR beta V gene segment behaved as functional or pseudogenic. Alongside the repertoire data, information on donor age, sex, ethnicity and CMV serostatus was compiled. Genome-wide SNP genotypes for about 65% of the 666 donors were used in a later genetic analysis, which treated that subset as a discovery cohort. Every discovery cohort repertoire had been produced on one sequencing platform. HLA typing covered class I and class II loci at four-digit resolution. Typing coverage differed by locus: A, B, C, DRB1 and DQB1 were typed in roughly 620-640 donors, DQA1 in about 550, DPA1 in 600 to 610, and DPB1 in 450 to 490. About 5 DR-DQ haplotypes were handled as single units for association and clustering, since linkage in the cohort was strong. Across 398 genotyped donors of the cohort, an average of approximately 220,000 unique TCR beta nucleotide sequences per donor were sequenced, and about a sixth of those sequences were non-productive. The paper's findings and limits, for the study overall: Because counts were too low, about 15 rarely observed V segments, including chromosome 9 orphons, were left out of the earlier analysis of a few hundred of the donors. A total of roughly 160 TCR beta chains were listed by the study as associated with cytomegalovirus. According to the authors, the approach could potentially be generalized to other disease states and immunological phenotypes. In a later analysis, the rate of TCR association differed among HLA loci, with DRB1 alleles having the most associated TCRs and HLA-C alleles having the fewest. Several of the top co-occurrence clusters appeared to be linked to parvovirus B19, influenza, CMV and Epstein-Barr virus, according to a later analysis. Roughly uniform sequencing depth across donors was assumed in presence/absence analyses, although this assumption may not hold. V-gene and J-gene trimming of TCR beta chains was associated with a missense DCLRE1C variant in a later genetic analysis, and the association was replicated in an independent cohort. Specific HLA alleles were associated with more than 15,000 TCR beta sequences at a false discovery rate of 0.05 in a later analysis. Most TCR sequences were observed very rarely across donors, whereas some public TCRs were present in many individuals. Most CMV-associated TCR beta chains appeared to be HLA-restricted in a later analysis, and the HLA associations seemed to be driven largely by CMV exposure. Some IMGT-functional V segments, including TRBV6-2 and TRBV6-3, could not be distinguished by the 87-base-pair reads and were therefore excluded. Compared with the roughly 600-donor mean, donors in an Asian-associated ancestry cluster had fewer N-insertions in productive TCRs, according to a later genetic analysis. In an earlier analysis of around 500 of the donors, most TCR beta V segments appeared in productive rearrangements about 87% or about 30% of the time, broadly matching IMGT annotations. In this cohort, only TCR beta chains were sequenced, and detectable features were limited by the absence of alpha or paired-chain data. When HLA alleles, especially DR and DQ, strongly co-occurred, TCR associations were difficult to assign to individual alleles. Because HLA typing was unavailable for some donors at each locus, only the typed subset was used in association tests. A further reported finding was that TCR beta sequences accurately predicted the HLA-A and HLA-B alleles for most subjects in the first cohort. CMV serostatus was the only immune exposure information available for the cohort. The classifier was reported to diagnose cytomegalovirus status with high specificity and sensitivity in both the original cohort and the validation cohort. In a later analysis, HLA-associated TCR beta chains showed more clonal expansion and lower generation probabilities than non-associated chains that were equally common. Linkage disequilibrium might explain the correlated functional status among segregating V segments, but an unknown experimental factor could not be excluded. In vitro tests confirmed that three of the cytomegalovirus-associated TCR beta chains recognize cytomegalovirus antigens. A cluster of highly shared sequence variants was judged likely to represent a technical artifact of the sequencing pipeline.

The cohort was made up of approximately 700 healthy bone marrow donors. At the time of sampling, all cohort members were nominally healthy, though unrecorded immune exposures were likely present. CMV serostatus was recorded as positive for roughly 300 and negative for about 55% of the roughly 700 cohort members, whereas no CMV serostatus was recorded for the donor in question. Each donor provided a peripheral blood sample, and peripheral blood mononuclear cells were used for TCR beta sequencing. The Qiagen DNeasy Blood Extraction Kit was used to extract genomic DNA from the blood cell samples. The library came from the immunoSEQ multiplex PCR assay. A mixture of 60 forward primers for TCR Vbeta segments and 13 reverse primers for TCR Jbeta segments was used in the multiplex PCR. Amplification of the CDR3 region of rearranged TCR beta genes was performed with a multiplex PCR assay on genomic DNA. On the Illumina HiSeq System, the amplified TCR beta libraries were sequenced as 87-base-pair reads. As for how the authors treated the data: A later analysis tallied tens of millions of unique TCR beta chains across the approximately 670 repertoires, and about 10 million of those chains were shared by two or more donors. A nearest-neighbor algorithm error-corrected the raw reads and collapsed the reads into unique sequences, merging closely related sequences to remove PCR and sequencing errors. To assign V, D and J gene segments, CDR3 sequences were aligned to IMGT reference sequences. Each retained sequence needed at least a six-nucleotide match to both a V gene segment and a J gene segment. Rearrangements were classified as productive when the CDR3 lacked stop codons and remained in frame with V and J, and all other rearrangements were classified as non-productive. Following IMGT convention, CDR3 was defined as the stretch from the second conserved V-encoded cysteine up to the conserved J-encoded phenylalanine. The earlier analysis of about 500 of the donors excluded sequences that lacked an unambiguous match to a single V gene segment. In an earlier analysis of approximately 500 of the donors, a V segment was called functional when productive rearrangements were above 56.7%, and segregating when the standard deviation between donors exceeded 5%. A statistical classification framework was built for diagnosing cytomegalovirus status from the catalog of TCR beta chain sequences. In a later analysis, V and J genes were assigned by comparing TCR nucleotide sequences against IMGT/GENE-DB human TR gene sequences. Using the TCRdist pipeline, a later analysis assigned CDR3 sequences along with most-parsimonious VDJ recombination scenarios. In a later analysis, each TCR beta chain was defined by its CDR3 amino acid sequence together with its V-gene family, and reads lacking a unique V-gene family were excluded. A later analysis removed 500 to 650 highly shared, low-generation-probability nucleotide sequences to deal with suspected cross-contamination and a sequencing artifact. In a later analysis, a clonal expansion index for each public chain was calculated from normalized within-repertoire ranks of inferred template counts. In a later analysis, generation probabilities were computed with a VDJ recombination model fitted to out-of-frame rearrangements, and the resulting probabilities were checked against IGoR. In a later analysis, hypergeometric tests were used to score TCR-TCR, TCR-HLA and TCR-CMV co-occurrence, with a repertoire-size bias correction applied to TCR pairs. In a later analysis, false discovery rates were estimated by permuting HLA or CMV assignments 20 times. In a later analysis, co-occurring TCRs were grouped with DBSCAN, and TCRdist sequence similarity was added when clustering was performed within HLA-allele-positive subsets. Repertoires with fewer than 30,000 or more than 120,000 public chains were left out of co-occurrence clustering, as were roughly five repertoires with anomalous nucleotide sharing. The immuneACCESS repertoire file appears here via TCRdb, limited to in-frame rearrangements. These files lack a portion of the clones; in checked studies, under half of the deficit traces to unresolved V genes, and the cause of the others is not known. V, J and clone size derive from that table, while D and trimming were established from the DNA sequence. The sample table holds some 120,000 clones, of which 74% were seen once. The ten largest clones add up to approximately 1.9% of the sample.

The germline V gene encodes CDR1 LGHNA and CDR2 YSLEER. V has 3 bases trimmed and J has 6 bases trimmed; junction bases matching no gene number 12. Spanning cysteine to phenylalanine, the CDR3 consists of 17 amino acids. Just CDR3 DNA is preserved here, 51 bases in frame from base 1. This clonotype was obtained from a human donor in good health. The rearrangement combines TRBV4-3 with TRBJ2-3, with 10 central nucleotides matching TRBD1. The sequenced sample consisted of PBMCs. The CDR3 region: CASSHLSRDRGSDTQYF. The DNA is TGCGCCAGCAGCCACCTCTCCCGGGACAGGGGTTCCGATACGCAGTATTTT.